This T cell receptor (beta chain) originates from a study of shared clonotypes between healthy human individuals. Trimming took 3 bases from V and 7 from J, leaving 10 bases between them. Germline CDR1 and CDR2: LNHNV and YYDKDF (reference sequence). This CDR3 is 13 amino acids long. A single count supports this clone. Assay: immunoSEQ multiplex PCR; the TCRdb copy retains only in-frame clones and omits some. The sample carries a few million clones, approximately 95% recorded once. The sequenced sample was naive CD4+ T cells from PBMCs. Stated subset: CD45RA+ positively selected. This sequence originates from a man aged 18 to 30 in good health. Some clones in this sample may be carry-over from other donors' samples. V and J are TRBV15 and TRBJ2-1; tentatively, D is TRBD1 (5 bases). Written as DNA, the CDR3 is TGTGCCACCAGCAGGGCGAACAGGAATGAGCAGTTCTTC. Amino acid sequence: CATSRANRNEQFF.